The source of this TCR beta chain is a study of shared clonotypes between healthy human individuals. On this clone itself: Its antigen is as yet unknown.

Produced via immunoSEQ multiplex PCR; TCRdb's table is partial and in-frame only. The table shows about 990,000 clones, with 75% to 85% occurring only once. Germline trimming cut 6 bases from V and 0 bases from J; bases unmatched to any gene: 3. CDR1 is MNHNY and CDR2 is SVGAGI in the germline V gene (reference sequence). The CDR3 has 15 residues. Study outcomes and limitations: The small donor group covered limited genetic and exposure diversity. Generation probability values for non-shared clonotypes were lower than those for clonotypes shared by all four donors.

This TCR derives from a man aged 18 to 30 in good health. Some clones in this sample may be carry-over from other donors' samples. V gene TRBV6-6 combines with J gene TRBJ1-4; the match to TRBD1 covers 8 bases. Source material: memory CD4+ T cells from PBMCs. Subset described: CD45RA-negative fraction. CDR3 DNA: TGTGCCAGCAGACCGACAGGGGCAACTAATGAAAAACTGTTTTTT. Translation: CASRPTGATNEKLFF.